Detailed here is one TCR beta chain. Its antigen is unknown. Base quality data are lacking; no much larger clone is found one base away. According to the study, the label for this sample's time point signals: about 28 days (+/-7) after the second vaccine dose. AZD1222 recipients with second doses at about 4 weeks or about 12 weeks were pooled, because spike-specific TCR depth and breadth did not differ between schedules. Samples from vaccinated people were obtained from the UK trials COV001 and COV002, which included a single-blind randomized controlled phase 2/3 trial of AZD1222 (ChAdOx1 nCoV-19) in healthy adults. For TCRbeta chain sequencing, PBMC samples were collected from trial participants at day 0 and at day 28 after the second dose. This sample was taken from a study of T cell responses to AZD1222 COVID-19 vaccine (dated by TCRdb to about 2021). Regarding the study in general: A total of 233 trial participants underwent TCR sequencing, of whom about 210 had received two doses of AZD1222 and some 25 had received two doses of the MenACWY control vaccine. Enrollment into the trials was organized by age into subgroups of 18-55, 56-69 and 70-plus years, and those subgroups contained roughly 140, 27 and 60 TCR-sequenced participants, respectively. Broad study findings and their caveats: In the small 56-69-year group, the increase in depth fell short of significance, most likely because of low power. Conclusions about previously exposed vaccinees are limited because only six or seven AZD1222 recipients were SARS-CoV-2 seropositive at baseline. A significant rise in spike-specific TCR breadth and depth was observed after two AZD1222 doses relative to day 0 and relative to MenACWY recipients. Reportedly, almost half of the unique spike-specific TCRs recognized epitopes lying outside the regions that are mutated in the B.1.351 and B.1.1.7 variants. Most participants were white British and females outnumbered males, and the authors suggested that clonal diversity may have been underestimated. The whole spike protein was spanned by vaccine-associated CD4 TCRs, and dominant responses were seen in regions 160-218 and 743-854. No day 14 peak-response samples were available, so repertoires were characterized only after the peak T cell response.

The CDR3 regions of human TCRbeta chains were subjected to immunosequencing. From the authors' description of their analysis: Repertoire TCRs were checked for matches against a reference library of SARS-CoV-2-specific TCRs that had been generated using the MIRA antigen-specificity platform. Breadth meant the fraction of unique TCRs that were SARS-CoV-2-associated, whereas depth meant the fraction of total T cells that were SARS-CoV-2-associated. Each spike-specific TCR was assigned to its reactive spike region and to a CD4 or CD8 class using the MIRA data. Log10-transformed breadth and depth values were compared by one-way ANOVA with Sidak's multiple comparisons tests. TCRdb limited this immuneACCESS table to in-frame rearrangements with V and J called. A share of clones is missing; checked studies link under half to unresolved V genes, and the rest is unexplained. That table gives V, J and clone size, and the DNA gave D and trimming. The sample table records roughly 160,000 clones; 92% of these occur just once. The top ten hold 1.3% of the sample.

V is pruned by 1 base and J by 6 bases, leaving 6 bases of the junction without a gene match. Inclusive of the bounding cysteine and phenylalanine, the CDR3 is 14 residues long. Only the CDR3 DNA stays, 42 bases, in frame from base 1. For CDR1 and CDR2, the germline V gene lists MGHRA and YSYEKL. Material: peripheral blood, obtained 28 days after the second AZD1222 dose. The sequence is built from TRBV4-1 and TRBJ2-7; 7 central bases correspond to TRBD1. This TCR derives from an adult who received the AZD1222 COVID-19 vaccine. The nucleotides read TGCGCCAGCAGCCAAGCGACAGGGTACTCCGAGCAGTACTTC. The encoded protein is CASSQATGYSEQYF.